Many counts were recorded for the clone carrying this T cell receptor (beta chain). The sample originates from a study of T-cell reconstitution after alpha-beta-depleted transplantation in children. For TCRbeta, the library was prepared with unique molecular identifiers. One entry per CDR3 protein, called by TCRdb with MiXCR from the PCR reads. The sample includes some 530,000 distinct CDR3 sequences, approximately 12% of them seen just once. The germline CDR1 and CDR2 sequences are ENHRY and SYGVKD. The length of the CDR3 is 14 residues. V lost 3 bases and J lost 5, with 14 bases in between. Here the sequenced sample was PBMCs from the stem cell graft donor, taken from the stem cell graft. The sequence derives from a human donor who donated a stem cell graft to a child with combined immunodeficiency. The V and J genes are TRBV10-3 and TRBJ2-7; either TRBD1 or TRBD2 may fit D (5 bases each). The CDR3 DNA reads as TGTGCCATCAGTGAATCCGGGACCTGGGACGAGCAGTACTTC. Translation: CAISESGTWDEQYF.